A single sample is the source of the 12 T cell receptor beta chains below, sequenced in a study of OX40 agonist ivuxolimab in advanced cancers. Method: immunoSEQ multiplex PCR; TCRdb's copy keeps in-frame clones and lacks some. The repertoire holds tens of thousands of clones, with 90% as singletons. The sample here was CD4+ or CD8+ T cells sorted from blood, taken in a trial of the OX40 agonist ivuxolimab. Every receptor here comes from an adult with an advanced solid tumor such as melanoma, head and neck, liver or kidney cancer.

The chain links TRBV6-5 to TRBJ1-5, with D possibly being TRBD1 (5 bases). V lost 4 bases and J lost 6, with 19 bases in between. The CDR3 is 16 residues long. The germline V gene encodes CDR1 MNHEY and CDR2 SVGAGI. Written as DNA, the CDR3 is TGTGCCAGCAGTTCCCTGGGGACTGGGGTGGCTCAGCCCCAGCATTTT. It is translated as CASSSLGTGVAQPQHF.

V usage is TRBV27 and J usage is TRBJ2-5; D is undetermined. The CDR3 has 15 residues. CDR1 is MNHEY and CDR2 is SMNVEV in the germline V gene (reference sequence). The V end was cut by 5 bases, the J end by 5 bases, with 18 bases between. CDR3 sequence (DNA): TGTGCCAGCAGTCCCCAGGTCTCTCCTGGGGAGACCCAGTACTTC. Translating it yields CASSPQVSPGETQYF.

V is TRBV19 and J is TRBJ2-7, with D tentatively TRBD1 or TRBD2 (6 bases each). V dropped 5 bases and J dropped 3 bases, with 11 bases sitting between them. The length of the CDR3 is 13 residues. Germline V gene data show CDR1 as LNHDA and CDR2 as SQIVND (reference sequence). The CDR3: CASSSGAYYEQYF. In DNA, the CDR3 is TGTGCCAGTAGTTCGGGGGCGTACTACGAGCAGTACTTC.

This chain joins TRBV2 and TRBJ2-1; a weak D match, TRBD2 (5 bases). With 11 bases removed from V and 5 bases from J, the gap between germline ends came to 7 bases. The CDR3 runs to 10 residues. Germline V gives CDR1 SNHLY, CDR2 FYNNEI. The chain's CDR3 is CAVGDNEQFF. The CDR3 DNA follows: TGTGCCGTCGGGGACAATGAGCAGTTCTTC.

Only one count was recorded for this clone. The chain carries TRBV28 and TRBJ2-2, with D maybe TRBD1 (6 bases). This CDR3 has 15 residues. The germline V gene encodes CDR1 MDHEN and CDR2 SYDVKM. V was pared by 4 bases and J by 5 bases, with 14 bases between. CDR3 coding DNA: TGTGCCAGCAGTTCACAGGGTATTGAGACCGGGGAGCTGTTTTTT. Amino acids: CASSSQGIETGELFF.

The chain is built from TRBV29-1 and TRBJ2-7; D perhaps matches TRBD2 (5 bases). V dropped 1 base and J dropped 7 bases, with 23 bases sitting between them. Germline V CDR1 and CDR2: SQVTM, ANQGSEA. This CDR3 is 16 amino acids long. CDR3 in amino acids: CSVEGVEARGSQEQYF. The CDR3 bases are TGCAGCGTTGAAGGGGTAGAGGCCCGAGGGAGTCAAGAGCAGTACTTC.

The genes are TRBV5-1 and TRBJ1-1; D is undetermined. V lost 3 bases and J 4 bases, leaving 7 bases between the germline ends. Looked up from germline, CDR1 is SGHRS and CDR2 is YFSETQ. The CDR3 runs to 12 residues. The CDR3 region is CASSYSGTEAFF. Here the CDR3 DNA reads TGCGCCAGCAGCTATTCGGGCACTGAAGCTTTCTTT.

The CDR3 DNA sequence: TGTGCCAGCAGCTTCGGGACAGGGTTAGAGACCCAGTACTTC. It codes for CASSFGTGLETQYF. The chain joins TRBV13 to TRBJ2-5; 9 bases fit TRBD1. V lost 3 bases to trimming and J lost 4 bases; unmatched junction nucleotides: 3. CDR1 PRHDT and CDR2 FYEKMQ come from the germline V gene (reference sequence). There are 14 residues in the CDR3.

The table lists this clone with a count of one. The chain is built from TRBV15 and TRBJ2-7, with a possible D match to TRBD1 (5 bases). Germline CDR1 and CDR2: LNHNV and YYDKDF (reference sequence). The CDR3 is made up of 16 amino acids. V shed 3 bases and J shed 3 bases, with 18 bases lying between them. This CDR3 reads CATSSTDRGSLYEQYF. In nucleotides, the CDR3 is TGTGCCACCAGCAGTACCGATAGGGGTTCCCTCTACGAGCAGTACTTC.

V usage is TRBV29-1 and J usage is TRBJ2-7; D call uncertain. CDR1 and CDR2 (germline): SQVTM, ANQGSEA. There are 13 residues in the CDR3. V gave up 3 bases and J gave up 0 bases, with 9 bases separating them. The DNA for the CDR3 is TGCAGCGTTGAGCGGACGAACTCCTACGAGCAGTACTTC. Its translation: CSVERTNSYEQYF.

The rearrangement uses TRBV10-3 and TRBJ2-7; 10 nucleotides match TRBD1. Germline CDR1 is ENHRY and CDR2 is SYGVKD. V dropped 6 bases and J dropped 5; count of bases not matched to a gene: 10. The CDR3 has 15 residues. As DNA, the CDR3 is TGTGCCATCAGGGGGAGGGGACAGGGGTTCCACGAGCAGTACTTC. The encoded protein is CAIRGRGQGFHEQYF.

In DNA, the CDR3 is TGTGCCAGCAGCTTGGATTGGGCGGGGACCGAATATGGCTACACCTTC. It specifies CASSLDWAGTEYGYTF. V is TRBV5-4 and J is TRBJ1-2; possible D gene TRBD1, 5 bases. V lost 0 bases and J lost 5, with 17 bases in between. This CDR3 contains 16 residues. Per the germline V gene, CDR1 is SGHNT and CDR2 is YYREEE (reference sequence).